This T cell receptor beta chain appears in the sequencing data of a study of T cells after yellow fever vaccination. This clonotype was recorded a few times. Trimming cost V 4 bases and J 5 bases; bases outside gene matches: 13. Germline V gene sequence: CDR1 SGHTA, CDR2 FQGNSA. This CDR3 comprises 16 residues. From the 5' RACE reads, TCRdb called clonotypes with MiXCR, one entry per CDR3 protein. The table includes under 700,000 distinct CDR3 sequences, less than 20% detected once. This chain uses TRBV7-2 with TRBJ1-1; 7 positions agree with TRBD1. The receptor's source is a man aged 18 to 30 who received the YFV17D yellow fever vaccine. The source material was PBMCs, sampled 4 to 5 days after the first yellow fever vaccination. This chain's CDR3 is CASSSSGQGGGTEAFF. The DNA of the CDR3 is TGTGCCAGCAGCTCAAGTGGGCAGGGGGGAGGTACTGAAGCTTTCTTT.